The entry below gives a single T cell receptor (beta chain) sequence along with its context. The record originates from a study of blood T cell repertoires in COVID-19. Across the study: Samples representing acute and convalescent COVID-19 were sourced from the United States, Italy and Spain.

TCRdb's copy holds only in-frame clones and misses some; the assay was immunoSEQ multiplex PCR. The data contain some 70,000 clones, approximately 88% of them singletons. Germline CDR1 reads LGHNA; CDR2 reads YNFKEQ. V was shortened by 0 bases and J by 0 bases, with 8 bases between the two germline ends. The CDR3 has 15 residues. V and J are TRBV4-2 and TRBJ1-1; D is ambiguous. The material sequenced was peripheral blood. The sequence came from a human donor in a cohort sampled during active COVID-19. Here the CDR3 DNA reads TGTGCCAGCAGCCAAGAGAGGAGGATGAACACTGAAGCTTTCTTT. Translating gives CASSQERRMNTEAFF.